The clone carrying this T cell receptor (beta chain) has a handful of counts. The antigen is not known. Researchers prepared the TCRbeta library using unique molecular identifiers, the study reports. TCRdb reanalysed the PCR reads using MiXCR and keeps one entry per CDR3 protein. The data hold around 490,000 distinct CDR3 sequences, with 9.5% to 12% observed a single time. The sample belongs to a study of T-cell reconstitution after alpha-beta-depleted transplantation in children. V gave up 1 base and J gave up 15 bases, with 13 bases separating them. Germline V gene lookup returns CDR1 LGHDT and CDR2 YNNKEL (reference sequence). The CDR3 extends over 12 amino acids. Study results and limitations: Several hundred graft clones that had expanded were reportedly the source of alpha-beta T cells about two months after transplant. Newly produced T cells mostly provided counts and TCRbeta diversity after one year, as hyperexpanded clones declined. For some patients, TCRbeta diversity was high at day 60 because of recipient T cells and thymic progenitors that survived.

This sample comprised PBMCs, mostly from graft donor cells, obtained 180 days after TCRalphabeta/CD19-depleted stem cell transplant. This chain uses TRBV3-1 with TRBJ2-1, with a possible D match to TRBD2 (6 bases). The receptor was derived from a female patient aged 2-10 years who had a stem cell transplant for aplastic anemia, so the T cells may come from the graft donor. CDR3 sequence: CASSQGRGIPFF. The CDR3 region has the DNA TGTGCCAGCAGCCAAGGCCGGGGGATACCGTTCTTC.